This TCR beta chain was captured in a study of blood T cell repertoires in COVID-19. The repertoire was sequenced with immunoSEQ multiplex PCR; TCRdb's copy has only in-frame clones and lacks some. The sample carries more than 65,000 clones, around four fifths recorded once. The source material was peripheral blood. The source is a woman between 50 and 59 years old with acute or convalescent COVID-19.

In DNA form, the CDR3 reads TGTGCCAGCAGCCGACAGGGTCTCGGCTCAGTTCAGCCCCAGCATTTT. Translating gives CASSRQGLGSVQPQHF. V is TRBV13 and J is TRBJ1-5, with 7 positions matching TRBD1. The CDR3 loop spans 16 amino acids. V was pared by 5 bases and J by 6 bases, with 13 bases of the junction left unmatched. Germline V gene sequence: CDR1 PRHDT, CDR2 FYEKMQ (reference sequence).